This T cell receptor beta chain originates from a study of siplizumab effects on memory and regulatory T cells. To note about this clone: The target antigen is unknown.

General study points: The apparent diversity of naive T cells exceeded that of memory cells, and naive T cells seemed to make a major contribution to the alloresponse. Alloreactive sequences from unstimulated CD4+ memory cells fell significantly with siplizumab.

The CDR3 runs 15 residues. Germline assignment: CDR1 GTSNPN and CDR2 SVGIG (reference sequence). Profiling relied on immunoSEQ multiplex PCR, and the TCRdb table lists in-frame clones only, not all of them. Here the sample spans 57,000 or so clones, 70% to 85% being singletons. The sequence was obtained from a human donor in good health. Sequenced input: memory CD4+ T cells sorted from blood. The chain combines TRBV30 with TRBJ2-7; tentatively, D is TRBD2 (7 bases). CDR3 sequence reads: CALEGGGQTTYEQYF. CDR3 DNA sequence: TGTGCTTTGGAAGGGGGGGGGCAAACCACCTACGAGCAGTACTTC.